The subject of this entry is one T cell receptor (beta chain). Its target is not known. The sample originates from a study of shared clonotypes between healthy human individuals. Study-wide results and caveats: Naive CD4 clonotypes overlapped across several donors at about 5.2%.

Trimming shortened V by 6 bases and J by 8 bases, and 22 bases separated the two germline ends. The length of the CDR3 is 15 residues. Germline CDR1 and CDR2: MNHEY and SVGAGI. Sequencing was performed with immunoSEQ multiplex PCR; in TCRdb, only in-frame clones are kept and a portion is missing. The table has about 2,500,000 clones, approximately 94% seen once. Sequencing input: naive CD4+ T cells sorted from blood. Subset in this sample: CD45RA+ positively selected. This clonotype was sampled from a man aged 18 to 30 in good health. The chain carries TRBV6-5 and TRBJ1-2; D possibly corresponds to TRBD1 (6 bases). The CDR3 region has the DNA TGTGCCAGCAGACCGGATAGCCAGGGGAGGAAGGGCTACACCTTC. It yields the protein CASRPDSQGRKGYTF.